This T cell receptor (beta chain) was recorded in a study of T cells in Graves' hyperthyroidism and ophthalmopathy. RNA transcripts served as the template for amplifying TCR beta CDR3 regions. The primer set for the first-round RT-PCR of the TCR CDR3 was HTBI. One entry per CDR3 protein, called by TCRdb with MiXCR from the multiplex PCR reads. The repertoire has 450,000 to 550,000 distinct CDR3 sequences, approximately 25% of them found once; the top ten carry 11%. The CDR3 runs 18 residues. Losses at the gene ends were 4 bases for V and 3 bases for J; bases not matched to a gene: 13. The germline CDR1 and CDR2 sequences are LNHDA and SQIVND (reference sequence). This clonotype was detected ten times or more.

The chain links TRBV19 to TRBJ1-5; 9 bases agree with TRBD1. The sequence was collected from a woman aged 25 to 39 with Graves' ophthalmopathy. Sequencing used blood. The CDR3 sequence: CASSNQGRTGDHNQPQHF. CDR3 nucleotides: TGTGCCAGTAGTAACCAGGGGAGGACAGGGGACCACAATCAGCCCCAGCATTTT.